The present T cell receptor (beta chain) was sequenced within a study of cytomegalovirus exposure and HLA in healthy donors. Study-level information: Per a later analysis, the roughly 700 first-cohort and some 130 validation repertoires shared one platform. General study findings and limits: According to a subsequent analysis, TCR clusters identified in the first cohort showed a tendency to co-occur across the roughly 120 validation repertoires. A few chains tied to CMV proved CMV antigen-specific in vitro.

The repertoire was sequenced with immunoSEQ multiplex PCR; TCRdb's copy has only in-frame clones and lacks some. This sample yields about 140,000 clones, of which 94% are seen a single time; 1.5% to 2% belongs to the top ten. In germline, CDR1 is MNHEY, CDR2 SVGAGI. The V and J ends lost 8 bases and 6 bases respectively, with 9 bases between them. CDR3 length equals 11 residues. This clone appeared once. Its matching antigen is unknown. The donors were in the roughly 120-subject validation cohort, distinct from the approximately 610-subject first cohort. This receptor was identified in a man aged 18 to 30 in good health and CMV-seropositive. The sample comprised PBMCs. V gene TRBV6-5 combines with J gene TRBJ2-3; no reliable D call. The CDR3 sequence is CASVGVDTQYF. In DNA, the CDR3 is TGTGCCAGCGTCGGAGTTGATACGCAGTATTTT.